This T cell receptor (beta chain) was sequenced for a study of T cell changes during pregnancy in multiple sclerosis. Some clones are missing from TCRdb's copy, which holds only in-frame ones; the method was immunoSEQ multiplex PCR. Among about 69,000 clones listed, around 90% were seen once. This CDR3 contains 15 residues. Germline CDR1 is SGHTS and CDR2 is YDEGEE. Trimming took 4 bases from V and 7 from J, leaving 15 bases between them. The sequence came from a female donor with multiple sclerosis, enrolled in a pregnancy study. Sequencing was performed on peripheral blood, taken in the third trimester of pregnancy. V gene TRBV5-8 combines with J gene TRBJ1-6; weak D call: TRBD1 (5 bases). The CDR3 DNA reads as TGTGCCAGCAGCAAGGGAGCAGGGAGGAATTCACCCCTCCACTTT. Translation: CASSKGAGRNSPLHF.